The 11 T cell receptor beta chains reported below all come from one sample, sequenced in a study of control samples from healthy donors and cancer patients. The protocol was immunoSEQ multiplex PCR, while the TCRdb copy is restricted to in-frame clones and leaves out a portion. The table lists approximately 13,000 clones, just under 95% of them singletons. Sequencing was performed on PBMCs. The receptors were gathered from a man older than 75 with lung cancer.

The CDR3 sequence: CASSPEGQGAGEQYF. The DNA of the CDR3 is TGTGCCAGCTCACCAGAGGGACAGGGGGCAGGCGAGCAGTACTTC. This sequence joins TRBV18 and TRBJ2-7; 12 nucleotides agree with TRBD1. The junction had 5 bases not matched to a gene; V was cut back by 2 bases and J by 6 bases. This CDR3 spans 15 amino acids. Germline V CDR1 and CDR2: KGHSH, LQKENI.

This chain uses TRBV5-1 with TRBJ1-1; TRBD1 agrees at 9 bases. Trimming took 5 bases from V and 7 from J; bases not matched to a gene: 9. The germline V gene has CDR1 SGHRS and CDR2 YFSETQ. This CDR3 contains 14 residues. The CDR3 sequence is CASSGGGQGYEAFF. The CDR3 DNA reads as TGCGCCAGCAGTGGAGGTGGACAGGGGTATGAAGCTTTCTTT.

The V and J genes are TRBV6-5 and TRBJ2-2; D gene unclear. Germline V gives CDR1 MNHEY, CDR2 SVGAGI. The CDR3 sequence is 11 residues long. Deletions cut 2 bases from V and 6 bases from J, with 1 base between. The CDR3 DNA follows: TGTGCCAGCAGTTACGCCGGGGAGCTGTTTTTT. It yields the protein CASSYAGELFF.

The chain is built from TRBV9 and TRBJ2-5; 8 bases agree with TRBD1. Germline CDR1 reads SGDLS; CDR2 reads YYNGEE. This CDR3 comprises 14 residues. V gave up 4 bases and J gave up 5 bases; unmatched junction bases: 7. The CDR3 spells CASSPRTGQETQYF. The CDR3 region has the DNA TGTGCCAGCAGCCCGAGGACAGGGCAGGAGACCCAGTACTTC.

The chain employs TRBV11-2 and TRBJ2-7; D is unresolved. Between the trimmed V and J ends, which lost 0 bases and 5 bases, there was a span of 2 bases. This CDR3 contains 11 residues. Germline V gene data show CDR1 as SGHAT and CDR2 as FQNNGV. The CDR3 coding sequence is TGTGCCAGCAGCTTAGAAGACGAGCAGTACGTC. It translates to CASSLEDEQYV.

This chain joins TRBV7-9 and TRBJ1-3, with 10 bases identical to TRBD1. V dropped 3 bases and J dropped 4; count of bases not matched to a gene: 0. In germline, CDR1 is SEHNR, CDR2 FQNEAQ (reference sequence). This CDR3 is 14 amino acids long. The CDR3 protein is CASSLGQGGNTIYF. The CDR3 DNA is TGTGCCAGCAGCTTGGGACAGGGGGGAAACACCATATATTTT.

This sequence joins TRBV11-2 and TRBJ1-1; perhaps TRBD1 as D (5 bases). V was cut by 4 bases and J by 7 bases, with 16 bases left in between. The CDR3 sequence is 14 residues long. The V gene's germline CDR1 is SGHAT and CDR2 FQNNGV. As DNA, the CDR3 is TGTGCCAGCAGCTACGGGGGGTCCCAGGGTGAAGCTTTCTTT. Its translation is CASSYGGSQGEAFF.

This chain links TRBV19 with TRBJ1-5, with TRBD1 as a possible D gene (6 bases). V was shortened by 5 bases and J by 5 bases, with 16 bases between the two germline ends. The CDR3 is 15 amino acids. Germline V gene lookup returns CDR1 LNHDA and CDR2 SQIVND (reference sequence). The CDR3 is CASSRGTGLDQPQHF. DNA for the CDR3: TGTGCCAGTAGTCGGGGCACAGGGTTGGATCAGCCCCAGCATTTT.

The CDR3 here is CASSGGAKGRANEQYF. CDR3 coding DNA: TGTGCCAGCAGTGGGGGGGCTAAGGGTAGGGCTAACGAGCAGTACTTC. The chain joins TRBV6-1 to TRBJ2-7; the D call may be TRBD1 or TRBD2 (6 bases each). V lost 4 bases and J 5 bases, leaving 21 bases between the germline ends. CDR1 is MNHNS and CDR2 is SASEGT in the germline V gene. This CDR3 has 16 amino acids.

V is TRBV4-3 and J is TRBJ2-3; 9 bases line up with TRBD1. The germline gives CDR1 LGHNA, CDR2 YSLEER. V lost 0 bases and J lost 4; bases outside the gene matches: 8. This CDR3 is built from 17 residues. The CDR3 DNA reads TGCGCCAGCAGCCAAGATCTGACAGGGGGTGGGGCAGATACGCAGTATTTT. Translation: CASSQDLTGGGADTQYF.

The chain carries TRBV11-2 and TRBJ1-1; D is unclear. This CDR3 comprises 14 residues. Germline values: CDR1 SGHAT, CDR2 FQNNGV. Trimming cost V 1 base and J 4 bases, with 10 bases left between them. CDR3 bases: TGTGCCAGCAGCTTAGGCGGGCTCGGCACTGAAGCTTTCTTT. Translated, it gives CASSLGGLGTEAFF.